Below, 2 T cell receptor beta chains from the same sample are listed, as sequenced in a study of shared clonotypes between healthy human individuals. Measured with immunoSEQ multiplex PCR; TCRdb has only the in-frame clones, and not every one. The table includes 2 million to 2.5 million clones, more than 80% detected once. The specimen was naive CD4+ T cells from PBMCs. This sample's subset: CD45RA+ positively selected. These receptors came from a man between 18 and 29 years old in good health. Some clones in this sample may be carry-over from other donors' samples.

The chain joins TRBV7-9 to TRBJ2-6; D remains ambiguous. The CDR3 spans 15 residues. Germline V lookup: CDR1 SEHNR, CDR2 FQNEAQ (reference sequence). The V end was cut by 2 bases, the J end by 2 bases, with 7 bases between. The DNA of the CDR3 is TGTGCCAGCAGCTTATCTGGGGCTGGGGCCAACGTCCTGACTTTC. Translation: CASSLSGAGANVLTF.

The sample holds one count of this clone. The chain is built from TRBV15 and TRBJ2-7; possible D gene TRBD1, 6 bases. Germline loops: CDR1 LNHNV, CDR2 YYDKDF (reference sequence). CDR3 length: 14 amino acids. The V end was cut by 4 bases, the J end by 4 bases, with 14 bases between. The CDR3 spells CATSTQFDRYEQYF. The CDR3 DNA reads as TGTGCCACCAGCACGCAGTTCGACAGGTACGAGCAGTACTTC.